This T cell receptor beta chain was identified in a study of T cells in Graves' hyperthyroidism and ophthalmopathy. The CDR3 regions of TCR beta were amplified from RNA transcripts. First-round RT-PCR of the TCR CDR3 relied on the HTBI primer set. TCRdb recomputed calls from the multiplex PCR reads with MiXCR, one row per CDR3 protein. Of 250,000 to 300,000 distinct CDR3 sequences in the sample, over 12% were seen once. The source material was blood. This receptor was identified in a woman in her forties or fifties with Graves' hyperthyroidism that later progressed to Graves' ophthalmopathy.

The CDR3 DNA follows: TGTGCCAGCAGTTTAGAGAGTCTTGGGAGGTCTGGAAACACCATATATTTT. Translated: CASSLESLGRSGNTIYF. The genes are TRBV12-3 or TRBV12-4 and TRBJ1-3; D is undetermined. Trimming stripped 1 base from V and 1 base from J, with 14 bases between. CDR3 size: 17 residues.